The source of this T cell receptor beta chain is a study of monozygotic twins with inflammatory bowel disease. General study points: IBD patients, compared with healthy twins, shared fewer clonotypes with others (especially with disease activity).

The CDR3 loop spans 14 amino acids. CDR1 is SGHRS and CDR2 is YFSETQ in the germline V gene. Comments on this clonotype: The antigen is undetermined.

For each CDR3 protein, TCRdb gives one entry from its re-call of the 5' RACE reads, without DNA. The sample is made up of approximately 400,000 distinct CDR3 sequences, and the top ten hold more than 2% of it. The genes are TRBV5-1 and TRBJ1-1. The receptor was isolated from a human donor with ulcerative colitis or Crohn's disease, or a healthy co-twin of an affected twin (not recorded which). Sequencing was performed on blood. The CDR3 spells CASSLAPANTEAFF.